These 32 T cell receptor beta chains were all obtained from the same sample, sequenced in a study of T cells after yellow fever vaccination. TCRdb used MiXCR to reprocess the 5' RACE reads, holding one entry per CDR3 protein. Among around 590,000 distinct CDR3 sequences listed, around an eighth were seen once. The sequencing used PBMCs, collected on the day of the yellow fever booster vaccination. These receptors originate from a man aged 30 to 45 who received the YFV17D yellow fever vaccine.

This chain joins TRBV7-8 and TRBJ2-5, with a possible D match to TRBD2 (6 bases). V was trimmed by 5 bases and J by 4 bases, leaving 11 bases between them. This CDR3 is built from 13 residues. Germline CDR1 and CDR2: SGHVS and FQNEAQ. CDR3 protein: CASSIQAGETQYF. The CDR3 DNA is TGTGCCAGCAGCATTCAAGCGGGAGAGACCCAGTACTTC.

The V gene is TRBV20-1, the J gene TRBJ2-2; D is possibly TRBD1 (6 bases). Looked up from germline, CDR1 is DFQATT and CDR2 is SNEGSKA (reference sequence). V was shortened by 0 bases and J by 1 base, with 9 bases between the two germline ends. The CDR3 is made up of 15 amino acids. The CDR3 reads CSARDGGGNTGELFF. Here the CDR3 DNA reads TGCAGTGCTAGAGATGGGGGCGGGAACACCGGGGAGCTGTTTTTT.

This chain uses TRBV6-7 with TRBJ2-7; the match to TRBD1 covers 8 bases. TRBV6-7 is an ORF, with its function uncertain. The CDR3 loop spans 13 amino acids. Unmatched junction bases numbered 4, after V lost 7 bases and J lost 2 bases. The CDR3 region is CASIAGQAYEQYF. The CDR3 DNA reads TGTGCCAGCATTGCGGGACAGGCCTACGAGCAGTACTTC.

This sequence joins TRBV6-6 and TRBJ1-4; D perhaps matches TRBD1 (5 bases). CDR1 is MNHNY, CDR2 SVGAGI, per germline (reference sequence). The CDR3 runs 11 residues. Trimming took 9 bases from V and 7 from J, leaving 9 bases between them. The CDR3 region has the DNA TGTGCCAGTGGACATAGTGAAAAACTGTTTTTT. The encoded protein is CASGHSEKLFF.

The rearrangement joins TRBV7-2 to TRBJ2-3, with 7 bases that match TRBD2. There are 17 residues in the CDR3. Germline-derived CDR1 and CDR2 are SGHTA and FQGNSA. Germline trimming cut 5 bases from V and 5 bases from J; bases unmatched to any gene: 16. In DNA form, the CDR3 reads TGTGCCAGCAGCAAAATAGCGGGCGGGGGTTCGGGAGATACGCAGTATTTT. Its translation is CASSKIAGGGSGDTQYF.

This chain uses TRBV20-1 with TRBJ2-1; 11 bases align to TRBD2. CDR3 size: 13 residues. Per the germline V gene, CDR1 is DFQATT and CDR2 is SNEGSKA (reference sequence). Germline trimming cut 8 bases from V and 4 bases from J; bases unmatched to any gene: 4. CDR3: CSLAGGSYNEQFF. In nucleotides, the CDR3 is TGCAGTTTAGCGGGAGGGTCATACAATGAGCAGTTCTTC.

Only a few counts were recorded for this clonotype. J is TRBJ2-3 and V is TRBV6-2 or TRBV6-3; D is uncertain. The CDR3 has 16 amino acids. Deletions cut 0 bases from V and 5 bases from J, with 15 bases between. Germline CDR1 MNHEY, CDR2 SVGEGT. The CDR3: CASSYSISRPKDTQYF. In DNA, the CDR3 is TGTGCCAGCAGTTACTCGATATCACGACCAAAAGATACGCAGTATTTT.

This clonotype was seen a few times. The chain recombines TRBV7-2 with TRBJ2-2, with a possible D match to TRBD2 (6 bases). The CDR3 runs to 15 residues. From germline, CDR1 is SGHTA and CDR2 FQGNSA. The ends were cut back, 5 bases at V and 7 bases at J, with 17 bases in the middle. This CDR3 reads CASSLFSGDGGELFF. CDR3 sequence (DNA): TGTGCCAGCAGCCTTTTTTCGGGAGACGGCGGGGAGCTGTTTTTT.

This clonotype was detected many times. This sequence joins TRBV9 and TRBJ2-7; D is possibly TRBD1 (6 bases). In germline, CDR1 is SGDLS, CDR2 YYNGEE. The CDR3 loop spans 15 amino acids. The V end lost 0 bases, the J end lost 6 bases, and 16 bases lay between the germline ends. The CDR3 is CASSVGTDSFGEQYF. The CDR3, as DNA: TGTGCCAGCAGCGTAGGGACAGACTCTTTTGGCGAGCAGTACTTC.

This clonotype was seen repeatedly, ten times or more. The chain combines TRBV12-3 or TRBV12-4 with TRBJ2-7; no definite D call. V was shortened by 8 bases and J by 3 bases, with 11 bases between the two germline ends. The CDR3 loop spans 12 amino acids. In DNA form, the CDR3 reads TGTGCCAGCTCAGTGGGCCTCTACGAGCAGTACTTC. This encodes CASSVGLYEQYF.

V is TRBV12-3 or TRBV12-4 and J is TRBJ2-7; D is possibly TRBD1 (5 bases). The CDR3 has 13 residues. V shed 7 bases and J shed 2 bases, with 12 bases lying between them. The CDR3 nucleotides read TGTGCCAGCAAAGTTCAGGGCGCCTACGAGCAGTACTTC. It yields the protein CASKVQGAYEQYF.

This clonotype was counted ten times or more. V and J are TRBV20-1 and TRBJ2-1, with TRBD1 as a possible D gene (6 bases). Per the germline V gene, CDR1 is DFQATT and CDR2 is SNEGSKA (reference sequence). The CDR3 totals 15 residues. Trimming left V 2 bases short and J 0 bases short, with 11 bases between. DNA of the CDR3: TGCAGTGCTAGAAGGACAGAGAGCTCCTACAATGAGCAGTTCTTC. Protein: CSARRTESSYNEQFF.

The V call is TRBV6-6, the J call TRBJ2-2, with D unclear. Looked up from germline, CDR1 is MNHNY and CDR2 is SVGAGI (reference sequence). Trimming stripped 1 base from V and 9 bases from J, with 9 bases between. This CDR3 spans 13 amino acids. The chain's CDR3 is CASSYWESRELFF. CDR3 nucleotides: TGTGCCAGCAGTTACTGGGAAAGTCGGGAGCTGTTTTTT.

This clonotype was recorded a few times. The rearrangement joins TRBV5-1 to TRBJ2-7, with D hard to call. CDR3 length equals 14 residues. Germline CDR1 and CDR2: SGHRS and YFSETQ. V was shortened by 3 bases and J by 4 bases, with 14 bases between the two germline ends. The CDR3: CASSSELPIYEQYF. CDR3 DNA sequence: TGCGCCAGCAGCTCTGAACTCCCCATATACGAGCAGTACTTC.

There are a few counts of this clonotype. The chain uses TRBV5-4 and TRBJ2-5; D possibly corresponds to TRBD2 (5 bases). Germline V lookup: CDR1 SGHNT, CDR2 YYREEE (reference sequence). The CDR3 consists of 14 residues. V lost 2 bases and J 1 base, leaving 9 bases between the germline ends. Here the CDR3 reads CASSFRSGQETQYF. In nucleotides, the CDR3 is TGTGCCAGCAGCTTCAGGAGCGGCCAAGAGACCCAGTACTTC. Full variable domain (remainder filled in from reference TRBV5-4 and TRBJ2-5): ETGVTQSPTHLIKTRGQQVTLRCSSQSGHNTVSWYQQALGQGPQFIFQYYREEENGRGNFPPRFSGLQFPNYSSELNVNALELDDSALYLCASSFRSGQETQYFGPGTRLLVL.

This chain connects TRBV4-1 to TRBJ2-3; possible D gene TRBD1, 6 bases. The germline gives CDR1 MGHRA, CDR2 YSYEKL. With 0 bases removed from V and 1 base from J, the gap between germline ends came to 14 bases. The CDR3 length is 17 residues. CDR3 sequence reads: CASSQEIGPGGTDTQYF. In nucleotides, the CDR3 is TGCGCCAGCAGCCAAGAAATCGGGCCAGGGGGCACAGATACGCAGTATTTT.

The chain couples TRBV7-2 to TRBJ2-1, with D perhaps matching TRBD2 (5 bases). This CDR3 region has 14 residues. V was trimmed by 7 bases and J by 9 bases, leaving 19 bases between them. Germline CDR1 and CDR2: SGHTA and FQGNSA. CDR3 bases: TGTGCCAGCACGGGAATAGCTCCCATGGGTGAGCAGTTCTTC. Protein sequence: CASTGIAPMGEQFF.

CDR3 DNA: TGCGCCAGCAGCCAAGAGGACAGAAGAGATGAAAAACTGTTTTTT. Translating gives CASSQEDRRDEKLFF. J is TRBJ1-4 and V is TRBV4-3, with D tentatively TRBD1 (6 bases). The germline V gene encodes CDR1 LGHNA and CDR2 YSLEER. The CDR3 consists of 15 residues. The V and J ends lost 0 bases and 6 bases respectively, with 11 bases between them.

The gene calls are TRBV20-1 and TRBJ2-7; no firm D call. With 0 bases removed from V and 5 bases from J, the gap between germline ends came to 5 bases. The CDR3 is 11 amino acids. Germline-derived CDR1 and CDR2 are DFQATT and SNEGSKA (reference sequence). CDR3 loop: CSARDTHEQYF. The CDR3 bases are TGCAGTGCTAGAGATACCCACGAGCAGTACTTC.

A few counts support this clonotype. The genes are TRBV21-1 and TRBJ2-1; whether TRBD2, the table's D call, matches the DNA was not checked. TRBV21-1 is a recognized pseudogene. This CDR3 has 16 residues. This CDR3 is CASSKERTSGNNEQFF. CDR3 in DNA: TGTGCCAGCAGCAAAGAGAGGACTAGCGGGAACAATGAGCAGTTCTTC.

V is TRBV19 and J is TRBJ2-1; weak D call: TRBD1 (5 bases). V was clipped by 2 bases and J by 10 bases, with 21 bases between them. The CDR3 length is 16 residues. Germline CDR1 and CDR2: LNHDA and SQIVND (reference sequence). This chain's CDR3 is CASSISAPKGRFEQFF. CDR3 nucleotides: TGTGCCAGTAGTATATCGGCGCCGAAGGGGCGTTTCGAGCAGTTCTTC.

This clonotype was recorded many times. The chain employs TRBV30 and TRBJ2-1; 7 positions match TRBD1. The CDR3 loop spans 17 amino acids. CDR1 GTSNPN and CDR2 SVGIG come from the germline V gene (reference sequence). V lost 1 base, J lost 8 bases, and 17 bases stayed unmatched. CDR3 in DNA: TGTGCCTGGAGTGGATTCATGACAGGGCCGGTTTCCGATGAGCAGTTCTTC. It specifies CAWSGFMTGPVSDEQFF. Full variable domain (missing parts from reference TRBV30 and TRBJ2-1): SQTIHQWPATLVQPVGSPLSLECTVEGTSNPNLYWYRQAAGRGLQLLFYSVGIGQISSEVPQNLSASRPQDRQFILSSKKLLLSDSGFYLCAWSGFMTGPVSDEQFFGPGTRLTVL.

Worth noting for this clonotype: The junction differs from germline at one of its ends, possibly a read error. The chain uses TRBV20-1 and TRBJ2-5, with D uncertain. Germline V gives CDR1 DFQATT, CDR2 SNEGSKA (reference sequence). CDR3 length equals 16 residues. The CDR3 sequence: CCAIAFLESYQETQYF. DNA for the CDR3: TGCTGTGCTATCGCCTTTCTAGAATCGTACCAAGAGACCCAGTACTTC.

The chain employs TRBV7-2 and TRBJ2-7, with 9 bases lining up with TRBD1. The junction had 6 bases not matched to a gene; V was cut back by 4 bases and J by 5 bases. Germline loops: CDR1 SGHTA, CDR2 FQGNSA. The CDR3 has 14 residues. DNA for the CDR3: TGTGCCAGCAGCTCAAACAGGGGGCGCCACGAGCAGTACTTC. Translation gives CASSSNRGRHEQYF.

The chain joins TRBV5-1 to TRBJ2-7, with D unresolved. The CDR3 consists of 13 residues. Germline V gene sequence: CDR1 SGHRS, CDR2 YFSETQ. The V gene lost 4 bases and the J gene lost 7 bases, with 15 bases spanning the gap. The CDR3 bases are TGCGCCAGCAGCCAAGACGGAGTGGGGGAGCAGTACTTC. It is translated as CASSQDGVGEQYF.

The rearrangement joins TRBV7-2 to TRBJ2-1; TRBD2 aligns across 13 bases. The length of the CDR3 is 16 residues. V lost 2 bases, J lost 8 bases, and 6 bases stayed unmatched. Germline values: CDR1 SGHTA, CDR2 FQGNSA. The chain's CDR3 is CASSLSGLAGIYEQFF. In DNA form, the CDR3 reads TGTGCCAGCAGCTTATCGGGACTAGCGGGAATCTATGAGCAGTTCTTC.

The V and J genes are TRBV6-5 and TRBJ2-3; D is possibly TRBD2 (5 bases). The germline V gene has CDR1 MNHEY and CDR2 SVGAGI. The CDR3 runs to 14 residues. V gave up 2 bases and J gave up 7 bases, with 13 bases separating them. CDR3 protein: CASSYPHPGYTQYF. The CDR3 DNA follows: TGTGCCAGCAGTTACCCCCACCCGGGATATACGCAGTATTTT.

This clonotype has just a few counts. The chain carries TRBV2 and TRBJ2-2, with D unresolved. V lost 3 bases and J lost 5, with 10 bases in between. The CDR3 is 14 residues long. Germline loops: CDR1 SNHLY, CDR2 FYNNEI. For the CDR3, the DNA is TGTGCCAGCAGTGATAAGGTGTTGACCGGGGAGCTGTTTTTT. Translating it yields CASSDKVLTGELFF.

The chain uses TRBV6-1 and TRBJ1-5, with TRBD1 matching 7 bases. The CDR3 has 16 amino acids. Trimming at V came to 6 bases and at J to 1 base, leaving 9 bases not matched to a gene. From germline, CDR1 is MNHNS and CDR2 SASEGT. This CDR3 is CASRGAGTASNQPQHF. The CDR3 region has the DNA TGTGCCAGCAGAGGCGCCGGGACAGCCAGCAATCAGCCCCAGCATTTT.

The chain links TRBV20-1 to TRBJ2-4, with TRBD1 identical over 7 bases. Germline trimming cut 5 bases from V and 4 bases from J; bases unmatched to any gene: 5. There are 13 residues in the CDR3. The germline gives CDR1 DFQATT, CDR2 SNEGSKA (reference sequence). The CDR3 nucleotides read TGCAGTGCTCAACGACAGGGTAAAAACATTCAGTACTTC. Translating it yields CSAQRQGKNIQYF.

This clonotype has ten or more counts. The chain combines TRBV14 with TRBJ1-2; no reliable D call. CDR1 and CDR2 (germline): SGHDN, FVKESK. V dropped 1 base and J dropped 9 bases, with 9 bases sitting between them. The CDR3 is 12 amino acids. CDR3 in DNA: TGTGCCAGCAGCCAAGCCAGCGGCCGCTACACCTTC. Translating gives CASSQASGRYTF. Together with reference TRBV14 and TRBJ1-2, the CDR3 gives the full variable domain: EAGVTQFPSHSVIEKGQTVTLRCDPISGHDNLYWYRRVMGKEIKFLLHFVKESKQDESGMPNNRFLAERTGGTYSTLKVQPAELEDSGVYFCASSQASGRYTFGSGTRLTVV.

The gene calls are TRBV29-1 and TRBJ2-2; tentative D call: TRBD1 (6 bases). The germline V gene has CDR1 SQVTM and CDR2 ANQGSEA. Trimming left V 7 bases short and J 7 bases short, with 16 bases between. There are 13 residues in the CDR3. The CDR3 nucleotides read TGCAGCGCCGACAGGAGCGCCGGCGGGGAGCTGTTTTTT. This gives the protein CSADRSAGGELFF.